The 3 T cell receptor beta chains reported below all come from one sample, sequenced in a study of cytomegalovirus exposure and HLA in healthy donors. With 60 Vbeta and 13 Jbeta primers, the PCR was carried out. Profiled with immunoSEQ multiplex PCR; TCRdb holds only in-frame clones, not every one. Among under 200,000 clones, around 84% were seen once, and the ten largest hold around 2.5%. The sequencing input was PBMCs. The origin of the receptors is a man aged 25-45 years in good health and CMV-seropositive.

The rearrangement links TRBV5-1 to TRBJ1-1, with a weak D call TRBD1 (5 bases). The CDR3 has 15 residues. Germline loops: CDR1 SGHRS, CDR2 YFSETQ. Between the trimmed V and J ends, which lost 4 bases and 1 base, there was a span of 14 bases. This chain's CDR3 is CASSRHGGENTEAFF. Written as DNA, the CDR3 is TGCGCCAGCAGCCGTCACGGGGGGGAGAACACTGAAGCTTTCTTT.

CDR3 nucleotides: TGTGCCAGCAGCCCCGGACAGGGCGCAAACTACGAGCAGTACTTC. The encoded protein is CASSPGQGANYEQYF. The rearrangement uses TRBV7-6 and TRBJ2-7, with TRBD1 matching 8 bases. With 5 bases clipped from V and 3 bases from J, the junction kept 9 bases outside the gene matches. The CDR3 is 15 amino acids. Germline V lookup: CDR1 SGHVS, CDR2 FNYEAQ. The whole variable domain, remainder taken from reference TRBV7-6 and TRBJ2-7, is GAGVSQSPRYKVTKRGQDVALRCDPISGHVSLYWYRQALGQGPEFLTYFNYEAQQDKSGLPNDRFSAERPEGSISTLTIQRTEQRDSAMYRCASSPGQGANYEQYFGPGTRLTVT.

This clone was observed once. The V gene is TRBV21-1, the J gene TRBJ1-2; TRBD1 is taken as the D call from the table, unchecked against the DNA. TRBV21-1 is assigned pseudogene status. This CDR3 has 15 residues. The CDR3 loop is CASSKDDRGSYGYTF. As DNA, the CDR3 is TGTGCCAGCAGCAAAGATGACAGGGGGAGCTATGGCTACACCTTC.